Listed here are 24 T cell receptor beta chains from one sample, sequenced in a study of T cells in Graves' hyperthyroidism and ophthalmopathy. Using RNA transcripts as the source, TCR beta CDR3 regions were amplified. The TCR CDR3 first-round RT-PCR relied on the HTBI primer set. Each CDR3 protein is one row after TCRdb ran MiXCR on the multiplex PCR reads. The table shows hundreds of thousands of distinct CDR3 sequences, with under 20% occurring only once. The sequencing sample was made of blood. The receptors here all came from a woman in her 30s with Graves' hyperthyroidism.

This clonotype came up a few times. This chain connects TRBV20-1 to TRBJ1-2; D is ambiguous. The CDR3 covers 14 residues. The germline V gene encodes CDR1 DFQATT and CDR2 SNEGSKA (reference sequence). Trimming took 6 bases from V and 5 from J, leaving 19 bases between them. The CDR3 DNA follows: TGCAGTGCCAACTCCCGTAGTACCCCGTATGGCTACACCTTC. Translation: CSANSRSTPYGYTF.

This clonotype was recorded at least ten times. The rearrangement links TRBV20-1 to TRBJ2-1; D is ambiguous. The germline gives CDR1 DFQATT, CDR2 SNEGSKA (reference sequence). V was shortened by 5 bases and J by 2 bases, with 13 bases between the two germline ends. The CDR3 consists of 14 residues. This CDR3 reads CSAPSPFTYNEQFF. CDR3 in DNA: TGCAGTGCTCCTTCTCCTTTCACCTACAATGAGCAGTTCTTC.

Only a few counts were recorded for this clonotype. The J gene is TRBJ1-1, the V gene TRBV19; D remains unclear. Germline loops: CDR1 LNHDA, CDR2 SQIVND (reference sequence). The ends were cut back, 1 base at V and 0 bases at J, with 6 bases in the middle. The CDR3 has 14 amino acids. This CDR3 is CASSIGHMNTEAFF. CDR3 nucleotide sequence: TGTGCCAGTAGTATAGGACACATGAACACTGAAGCTTTCTTT.

The table lists this clonotype with many counts. This sequence joins TRBV7-2 and TRBJ2-5, with TRBD1 matching 11 bases. The CDR3 is 14 amino acids. The trim removed 3 bases at V and 4 bases at J, leaving 1 base unmatched. Germline V gives CDR1 SGHTA, CDR2 FQGNSA. CDR3 residues: CASSFGQGAETQYF. DNA of the CDR3: TGTGCCAGCAGCTTCGGACAGGGGGCAGAGACCCAGTACTTC.

This clonotype occurred many times. The chain joins TRBV6-1 to TRBJ2-1; D is undetermined. This CDR3 is 15 amino acids long. Trimming removed 5 bases from V and 0 bases from J, with 11 bases in between. CDR1 is MNHNS and CDR2 is SASEGT in the germline V gene. The chain's CDR3 is CASSFLPSSYNEQFF. CDR3 DNA: TGTGCCAGCAGTTTTCTGCCGAGCTCCTACAATGAGCAGTTCTTC.

This clonotype came up many times. J is TRBJ1-4 and V is TRBV27; 8 nucleotides agree with TRBD1. CDR3 size: 17 residues. Unmatched junction bases numbered 15, after V lost 5 bases and J lost 7 bases. The germline gives CDR1 MNHEY, CDR2 SMNVEV (reference sequence). CDR3 coding DNA: TGTGCCAGCAGTCCCTGGACAGGGTGGGGCAGCAGTGAAAAACTGTTTTTT. Translation gives CASSPWTGWGSSEKLFF.

This clonotype was detected ten times or more. The genes are TRBV7-2 and TRBJ2-7; the D is unclear. Trimming left V 6 bases short and J 2 bases short, with 17 bases between. The CDR3 extends over 15 amino acids. CDR1 is SGHTA and CDR2 is FQGNSA in the germline V gene. In nucleotides, the CDR3 is TGTGCCAGCAGTCGAGATAGGACGGAACCCTACGAGCAGTACTTC. Its protein product is CASSRDRTEPYEQYF.

This clonotype was picked up many times. The V and J genes are TRBV30 and TRBJ2-7, with unresolved D. Germline-derived CDR1 and CDR2 are GTSNPN and SVGIG (reference sequence). CDR3 length: 14 amino acids. V dropped 4 bases and J dropped 4 bases, with 17 bases sitting between them. CDR3 amino acids: CAWILSPPRYEQYF. The CDR3 DNA reads TGTGCCTGGATCTTGTCTCCTCCCCGATACGAGCAGTACTTC.

The chain carries TRBV7-2 and TRBJ1-3; 7 bases fit TRBD1. There are 12 residues in the CDR3. CDR1 and CDR2 (germline): SGHTA, FQGNSA. V dropped 4 bases and J dropped 16; count of bases not matched to a gene: 10. CDR3 nucleotides: TGTGCCAGCAGCTACCGGGACAGTTTTTCCTATTTT. This translates into CASSYRDSFSYF.

This clonotype has just a few counts. V is TRBV7-2 and J is TRBJ1-5, with 7 nucleotides matching TRBD1. The CDR3 consists of 17 residues. V dropped 5 bases and J dropped 2; count of bases not matched to a gene: 12. CDR1 and CDR2 from the germline V gene are SGHTA and FQGNSA. CDR3 DNA sequence: TGTGCCAGCAGCCCTTATCCTACAGGGGTTCGCAATCAGCCCCAGCATTTT. This gives the protein CASSPYPTGVRNQPQHF.

This chain links TRBV19 with TRBJ2-7; 8 positions match TRBD2. V dropped 5 bases and J dropped 3; count of bases not matched to a gene: 15. The germline CDR1 and CDR2 sequences are LNHDA and SQIVND (reference sequence). The CDR3 is 17 residues long. The chain's CDR3 is CASSPRPVAGGIYEQYF. In DNA, the CDR3 is TGTGCCAGTAGTCCGCGGCCGGTGGCGGGGGGAATCTACGAGCAGTACTTC.

This clonotype was detected many times. The J gene is TRBJ2-7, the V gene TRBV20-1, with D hard to call. The V end lost 3 bases, the J end lost 4 bases, and 7 bases lay between the germline ends. Germline V lookup: CDR1 DFQATT, CDR2 SNEGSKA (reference sequence). This CDR3 has 11 residues. CDR3 sequence: CSASTEYEQYF. In nucleotides, the CDR3 is TGCAGTGCTAGCACCGAGTACGAGCAGTACTTC.

This clonotype has a handful of counts. The chain combines TRBV20-1 with TRBJ2-7; 7 bases map to TRBD2. Trimming removed 2 bases from V and 1 base from J; junction bases left unmatched: 5. The CDR3 is made up of 14 amino acids. CDR1 DFQATT and CDR2 SNEGSKA come from the germline V gene (reference sequence). The CDR3 is CSARPASGSYEQYF. As DNA, the CDR3 is TGCAGTGCTAGACCTGCTAGCGGATCCTACGAGCAGTACTTC.

This clonotype came up many times. This chain uses TRBV28 with TRBJ2-1; tentative D call: TRBD2 (6 bases). Germline CDR1 and CDR2: MDHEN and SYDVKM. The CDR3 is made up of 16 amino acids. V was cut by 2 bases and J by 3 bases, with 14 bases left in between. The CDR3 coding sequence is TGTGCCAGCAGTTTAGGGACTCCTCAGTTCTACAATGAGCAGTTCTTC. Translation: CASSLGTPQFYNEQFF.

Worth noting for this clonotype: A much larger clone differs by one base, so this may be a read error. The chain recombines TRBV30 with TRBJ2-5; 7 nucleotides line up with TRBD1. Per the germline V gene, CDR1 is GTSNPN and CDR2 is SVGIG (reference sequence). The CDR3 totals 15 residues. CDR3 nucleotide sequence: TGTGCCTTCACGAGACAGGGAACTTACCAAGAGGCCCAGTACTTC. It translates to CAFTRQGTYQEAQYF.

The sample holds many counts of this clonotype. This rearrangement joins TRBV5-4 to TRBJ2-5, with unresolved D. CDR3 length: 13 amino acids. The germline V and J ends were trimmed by 4 bases and 4 bases, with 11 bases remaining between them. Germline values: CDR1 SGHNT, CDR2 YYREEE (reference sequence). Here the CDR3 DNA reads TGTGCCAGCAGCACCGTAGGACGAGAGACCCAGTACTTC. Its protein product is CASSTVGRETQYF.

This clonotype was observed many times. The chain carries TRBV5-1 and TRBJ2-1; 7 nucleotides agree with TRBD1. There are 16 residues in the CDR3. CDR1 and CDR2 from the germline V gene are SGHRS and YFSETQ. J was trimmed by 0 bases and V by 1 base; bases with no gene match: 4. CDR3 amino acids: CASSLSGQSSYNEQFF. As DNA, the CDR3 is TGCGCCAGCAGCTTGTCGGGACAGAGCTCCTACAATGAGCAGTTCTTC.

This chain connects TRBV20-1 to TRBJ2-7; 13 bases match TRBD2. The CDR3 contains 15 residues. CDR1 and CDR2 (germline): DFQATT, SNEGSKA (reference sequence). V lost 5 bases and J lost 8; bases outside the gene matches: 12. The CDR3 DNA follows: TGCAGTGCTCGAGCCAGGACTAGCGGGAGTTTAAAGCAGTACTTC. Translating it yields CSARARTSGSLKQYF.

This clonotype came up a few times. The chain combines TRBV12-3 or TRBV12-4 with TRBJ2-1, with TRBD1 identical over 7 bases. The V gene end was trimmed by 5 bases and the J gene end by 4 bases; junction bases not matched to a gene: 8. The CDR3 covers 15 residues. The CDR3 region has the DNA TGTGCCAGCAGTCCCTATCGGGACAGATACAATGAGCAGTTCTTC. It encodes CASSPYRDRYNEQFF.

This clonotype has at least ten counts. The chain carries TRBV6-1 and TRBJ1-5; D remains ambiguous. The CDR3 length is 15 residues. V gave up 1 base and J gave up 5 bases, with 12 bases separating them. CDR1 is MNHNS and CDR2 is SASEGT in the germline V gene. The CDR3 nucleotides read TGTGCCAGCAGTGAAGGCCTCACAGCTTATCAGCCCCAGCATTTT. Its translation is CASSEGLTAYQPQHF.

This clonotype was found a few times. This may stem from a read error, because a much larger clone lies one nucleotide away. The chain employs TRBV2 and TRBJ2-7, with a weak D call TRBD2 (6 bases). Per germline, CDR1 SNHLY and CDR2 FYNNEI. This CDR3 spans 13 amino acids. The CDR3 loop is CASSVMMDYGQYF. Written as DNA, the CDR3 is TGTGCCAGCAGTGTCATGATGGACTACGGGCAGTACTTC. Using reference TRBV2 and TRBJ2-7 for the parts outside the CDR3, the full variable domain is EPEVTQTPSHQVTQMGQEVILRCVPISNHLYFYWYRQILGQKVEFLVSFYNNEISEKSEIFDDQFSVERPDGSNFTLKIRSTKLEDSAMYFCASSVMMDYGQYFGPGTRLTVT.

This chain uses TRBV6-1 with TRBJ1-4; TRBD1 agrees at 7 bases. Trimming at V came to 5 bases and at J to 10 bases, leaving 10 bases not matched to a gene. The germline gives CDR1 MNHNS, CDR2 SASEGT. This CDR3 has 14 amino acids. The CDR3 DNA is TGTGCCAGCAGTAATTCCGGGACAGTTGGAAAACTGTTTTTT. Its translation: CASSNSGTVGKLFF.

This clonotype was found many times. This chain links TRBV11-1 with TRBJ2-5; TRBD2 is a possible D gene (6 bases). Germline V gives CDR1 SGHAT, CDR2 FQDESV (reference sequence). This CDR3 is 14 amino acids long. V lost 5 bases and J lost 5, with 15 bases in between. In nucleotides, the CDR3 is TGTGCCAGCAGCCTTCGCGGGGTTCTGGAGACCCAGTACTTC. Translated: CASSLRGVLETQYF.

V and J are TRBV20-1 and TRBJ2-1, with D maybe TRBD1 (7 bases). The germline gives CDR1 DFQATT, CDR2 SNEGSKA (reference sequence). V was pared by 1 base and J by 7 bases, with 11 bases between. CDR3 size: 13 residues. Here the CDR3 DNA reads TGCAGTGCTAGAGTGGCAGGGGGGAATGAGCAGTTCTTC. Residues: CSARVAGGNEQFF.